These 32 T cell receptor beta chains were sequenced from one sample in a study of spatial heterogeneity in lung cancer. As to time point: sample taken at primary tumor resection. MiXCR, applied by TCRdb to the 5' RACE reads, yields one record per CDR3 protein. Of 50,000 to 75,000 distinct CDR3 sequences in the sample, about 6.3% were seen once. The source was PBMCs, collected at surgery. The receptors stem from a female donor with early-stage non-small cell lung cancer.

Ten or more counts support this clonotype. The V call is TRBV28, the J call TRBJ2-3, with D possibly TRBD2 on 5 matching bases. V was shortened by 7 bases and J by 1 base, with 12 bases between the two germline ends. The germline gives CDR1 MDHEN, CDR2 SYDVKM. This CDR3 contains 14 residues. This chain's CDR3 is CASIRGLGTDTQYF. The DNA of the CDR3 is TGTGCCAGCATCAGAGGGCTGGGCACAGATACGCAGTATTTT.

CDR3 sequence: CASSPPGASTDTQYF. CDR3 DNA sequence: TGTGCCAGCAGTCCACCAGGGGCTAGCACAGATACGCAGTATTTT. The chain links TRBV6-6 to TRBJ2-3; maybe TRBD1 (6 bases). In germline, CDR1 is MNHNY, CDR2 SVGAGI (reference sequence). The CDR3 runs to 15 residues. V lost 5 bases, J lost 0 bases, and 12 bases lay in between.

The rearrangement links TRBV14 to TRBJ2-1, with 8 bases fitting TRBD1. Germline V gene data show CDR1 as SGHDN and CDR2 as FVKESK. The CDR3 covers 16 residues. V dropped 4 bases and J dropped 2; count of bases not matched to a gene: 7. CDR3 amino acids: CASSRRPGQAYNEQFF. The DNA of the CDR3 is TGTGCCAGCAGCCGAAGACCGGGACAGGCCTACAATGAGCAGTTCTTC.

This clonotype was counted ten times or more. The chain links TRBV23-1 to TRBJ2-6, with D possibly being TRBD1 (6 bases). TRBV23-1 carries the ORF label, with uncertain function. The CDR3 has 17 residues. The V and J ends lost 3 bases and 0 bases respectively, with 12 bases between them. This CDR3 reads CASSQPTGNSGANVLTF. CDR3 DNA: TGCGCCAGCAGTCAGCCGACAGGCAACTCTGGGGCCAACGTCCTGACTTTC.

This clonotype has at least ten counts. The V call is TRBV12-3 or TRBV12-4, the J call TRBJ2-5; 14 bases align to TRBD2. The ends lost 5 bases at V and 0 bases at J; junction bases unmatched: 5. CDR3 size: 17 residues. CDR3 coding DNA: TGTGCCAGCAGTCCTGGGACTAGCGGGGGAAACCAAGAGACCCAGTACTTC. It yields the protein CASSPGTSGGNQETQYF.

CDR3 amino acids: CASSGGTPNTEAFF. Written as DNA, the CDR3 is TGTGCCAGCAGTGGAGGGACACCGAACACTGAAGCTTTCTTT. The rearrangement links TRBV27 to TRBJ1-1, with D perhaps TRBD1 (6 bases). In germline, CDR1 is MNHEY, CDR2 SMNVEV (reference sequence). Trimming removed 5 bases at V and 1 base at J, with 11 bases between. This CDR3 comprises 14 residues.

The rearrangement joins TRBV5-8 to TRBJ2-3; D unresolved. Between the trimmed V and J ends, which lost 0 bases and 0 bases, there was a span of 5 bases. CDR3 size: 14 residues. CDR1 SGHTS and CDR2 YDEGEE come from the germline V gene. CDR3 bases: TGTGCCAGCAGCTTGGGAGTTAGCACAGATACGCAGTATTTT. As protein: CASSLGVSTDTQYF. Full variable domain (rest looked up from reference TRBV5-8 and TRBJ2-3): EAGVTQSPTHLIKTRGQQATLRCSPISGHTSVYWYQQALGLGLQFLLWYDEGEERNRGNFPPRFSGRQFPNYSSELNVNALELEDSALYLCASSLGVSTDTQYFGPGTRLTVL.

This clonotype was picked up a small number of times. This chain uses TRBV6-2 or TRBV6-3 with TRBJ2-1; a possible D gene is TRBD1 (8 bases). V was cut by 0 bases and J by 0 bases, with 18 bases left in between. This CDR3 is built from 19 residues. Germline V gene data show CDR1 as MNHEY and CDR2 as SVGEGT. CDR3 sequence: CASSYSIQGGGPSYNEQFF. The CDR3, as DNA: TGTGCCAGCAGTTACTCGATACAGGGGGGAGGGCCCTCCTACAATGAGCAGTTCTTC.

At least ten counts were recorded for this clonotype. V is TRBV10-3 and J is TRBJ1-5; D is ambiguous. The germline V gene encodes CDR1 ENHRY and CDR2 SYGVKD. This CDR3 is built from 16 residues. Trimming pared 0 bases from V and 2 bases from J, leaving 11 bases between. The CDR3 nucleotides read TGTGCCATCAGTGAGTCCCCTCAGACCGGCAATCAGCCCCAGCATTTT. Its protein is CAISESPQTGNQPQHF.

This clonotype has at least ten counts. The chain combines TRBV24-1 with TRBJ2-7, with unresolved D. This CDR3 has 13 residues. V lost 0 bases and J lost 7, with 9 bases in between. Germline assignment: CDR1 KGHDR and CDR2 SFDVKD. CDR3 sequence reads: CATSDLLVGEQYF. CDR3 DNA sequence: TGTGCCACCAGTGATTTGTTGGTGGGAGAGCAGTACTTC.

The sample holds a few counts of this clonotype. The V gene is TRBV3-1, the J gene TRBJ2-1, with 7 bases lining up with TRBD2. This CDR3 contains 16 residues. Losses at the gene ends were 0 bases for V and 7 bases for J; bases not matched to a gene: 9. Germline V gene sequence: CDR1 LGHDT, CDR2 YNNKEL (reference sequence). Here the CDR3 reads CASSQDRSGEGNEQFF. In DNA form, the CDR3 reads TGTGCCAGCAGCCAAGATAGGTCCGGGGAGGGGAATGAGCAGTTCTTC.

This clonotype was picked up many times. V is TRBV27 and J is TRBJ2-4; 8 nucleotides line up with TRBD1. Germline-derived CDR1 and CDR2 are MNHEY and SMNVEV (reference sequence). This CDR3 has 17 residues. The V and J ends lost 6 bases and 1 base, in that order; junction bases with no gene match: 11. The CDR3 DNA sequence: TGTGCCAGCAGCCCCGCCCAAGGGACAGGTGCCAAAAACATTCAGTACTTC. Its protein is CASSPAQGTGAKNIQYF.

Ten or more counts support this clonotype. CDR3 loop: CASKQAQINTEAFF. In DNA form, the CDR3 reads TGTGCCTCAAAGCAGGCACAGATTAACACTGAAGCTTTCTTT. The V gene is TRBV10-3, the J gene TRBJ1-1; D call uncertain. CDR3 size: 14 residues. The ends were cut back, 11 bases at V and 2 bases at J, with 18 bases in the middle. From germline, CDR1 is ENHRY and CDR2 SYGVKD.

This clonotype has at least ten counts. V and J are TRBV10-2 and TRBJ2-7, with no clear D. The CDR3 has 18 amino acids. The germline V gene encodes CDR1 WSHSY and CDR2 SAAADI. V was cut by 5 bases and J by 2 bases, with 25 bases left in between. The CDR3 DNA reads as TGCGCCAGCAGTTTGGCACGAAAGAGAGTAAGACCGGCCTACGAGCAGTACGTC. It specifies CASSLARKRVRPAYEQYV.

This clonotype was counted a few times. J is TRBJ1-5 and V is TRBV6-5; D is undetermined. Germline assignment: CDR1 MNHEY and CDR2 SVGAGI. Trimming removed 4 bases from V and 4 bases from J, with 14 bases in between. CDR3 length: 15 residues. The CDR3 coding sequence is TGTGCCAGCAGTTCCCCGGCGGACGGGAATCAGCCCCAGCATTTT. Translated, it gives CASSSPADGNQPQHF.

This clonotype was observed many times. In DNA, the CDR3 is TGTGCTAGTGGTTGGGCAGGGTCGACCTACGAGCAGTACTTC. It translates to CASGWAGSTYEQYF. V is TRBV12-5 and J is TRBJ2-7, with D perhaps matching TRBD1 (5 bases). Germline CDR1 LGHNT, CDR2 FRNRAP. V lost 4 bases and J lost 2, with 12 bases in between. The CDR3 runs to 14 residues.

At least ten counts were recorded for this clonotype. The CDR3 sequence: CASGVAGTGFDEQYF. DNA for the CDR3: TGTGCCAGTGGAGTGGCCGGGACAGGGTTTGACGAGCAGTACTTC. This chain uses TRBV19 with TRBJ2-7; TRBD1 matches 9 bases. CDR3 length equals 15 residues. V gave up 8 bases and J gave up 5 bases; unmatched junction bases: 13. Germline loops: CDR1 LNHDA, CDR2 SQIVND (reference sequence).

With regard to this clonotype: A read error may explain this, as a much larger clone is one base away. The chain joins TRBV7-2 to TRBJ2-1; the D call may be TRBD1 or TRBD2 (6 bases each). Germline V gene sequence: CDR1 SGHTA, CDR2 FQGNSA. This CDR3 is built from 17 residues. The CDR3 reads CAGSPRGWGLSYNEQFF. Written as DNA, the CDR3 is TGTGCCGGCAGCCCAAGGGGGTGGGGACTCAGCTACAATGAGCAGTTCTTC. Supplemented by reference TRBV7-2 and TRBJ2-1, the full variable domain reads GAGVSQSPSNKVTEKGKDVELRCDPISGHTALYWYRQSLGQGLEFLIYFQGNSAPDKSGLPSDRFSAERTGGSVSTLTIQRTQQEDSAVYLCAGSPRGWGLSYNEQFFGPGTRLTVL.

The sample holds many counts of this clonotype. The chain is built from TRBV6-1 and TRBJ1-6; possibly TRBD1 for D (6 bases). The V end was cut by 2 bases, the J end by 10 bases, with 9 bases between. The CDR3 contains 13 residues. Germline V CDR1 and CDR2: MNHNS, SASEGT. As DNA, the CDR3 is TGTGCCAGCAGTGAAAAGGGGGGATCACCCCTCCACTTT. Encoded protein: CASSEKGGSPLHF.

This clonotype was recorded at least ten times. This sequence joins TRBV11-3 and TRBJ2-5, with D possibly TRBD1 on 5 matching bases. Trimming stripped 5 bases from V and 7 bases from J, with 20 bases between. CDR3 length equals 15 residues. Germline V gene data show CDR1 as SGHNT and CDR2 as YENEEA. The CDR3 sequence is CASSPAGDPRGTQYF. CDR3 sequence (DNA): TGTGCCAGCAGCCCCGCCGGAGACCCAAGGGGGACCCAGTACTTC.

The chain joins TRBV6-6 to TRBJ2-1; D gene ambiguous. The CDR3 length is 13 residues. Per the germline V gene, CDR1 is MNHNY and CDR2 is SVGAGI (reference sequence). V was trimmed by 5 bases and J by 9 bases, leaving 14 bases between them. As DNA, the CDR3 is TGTGCCAGCAGTGAACCCTTTAGATCTGAGCAGTTCTTC. The encoded protein is CASSEPFRSEQFF.

This clonotype showed up many times. CDR3 DNA: TGTGCCAGCAGCTTAGGGGGTGCAGCTGCGGGAAACACCATATATTTT. Its translation: CASSLGGAAAGNTIYF. J is TRBJ1-3 and V is TRBV7-2; D uncertain. From germline, CDR1 is SGHTA and CDR2 FQGNSA. The ends were cut back, 1 base at V and 4 bases at J, with 14 bases in the middle. This CDR3 comprises 16 residues.

This clonotype was seen ten or more times. DNA of the CDR3: TGTGCCAGCTCACCGGGACAGGGAAACAATCAGCCCCAGCATTTT. This encodes CASSPGQGNNQPQHF. The chain employs TRBV18 and TRBJ1-5; 9 nucleotides match TRBD1. Germline CDR1 KGHSH, CDR2 LQKENI. Germline trimming cut 3 bases from V and 3 bases from J; bases unmatched to any gene: 3. CDR3 size: 15 residues.

This clonotype showed up many times. The chain couples TRBV24-1 to TRBJ2-1; D perhaps matches TRBD2 (5 bases). The ends were cut back, 8 bases at V and 7 bases at J, with 8 bases in the middle. CDR3 length: 11 amino acids. Germline CDR1 reads KGHDR; CDR2 reads SFDVKD. CDR3 sequence: CATNRGNEQFF. Here the CDR3 DNA reads TGTGCCACCAATCGAGGGAATGAGCAGTTCTTC.

This clonotype showed up many times. The rearrangement uses TRBV7-2 and TRBJ1-1; no definite D call. The V end was cut by 3 bases, the J end by 10 bases, with 9 bases between. Germline CDR1 is SGHTA and CDR2 is FQGNSA. The CDR3 has 11 amino acids. As DNA, the CDR3 is TGTGCCAGCAGCTTGCGGGGAGCAGCTTTCTTT. It encodes CASSLRGAAFF. Complete variable domain (other parts from reference TRBV7-2 and TRBJ1-1): GAGVSQSPSNKVTEKGKDVELRCDPISGHTALYWYRQSLGQGLEFLIYFQGNSAPDKSGLPSDRFSAERTGGSVSTLTIQRTQQEDSAVYLCASSLRGAAFFGQGTRLTVV.

This chain uses TRBV7-9 with TRBJ1-5; D unresolved. This CDR3 is built from 13 residues. Germline CDR1 and CDR2: SEHNR and FQNEAQ (reference sequence). Trimming cost V 1 base and J 8 bases, with 9 bases left between them. CDR3 loop: CASSLEGPEPQHF. The CDR3, as DNA: TGTGCCAGCAGCTTAGAGGGCCCCGAGCCCCAGCATTTT.

This clonotype was detected a few times. This chain connects TRBV9 to TRBJ2-7, with D unresolved. Trimming cost V 0 bases and J 3 bases, with 13 bases left between them. The CDR3 covers 15 residues. Per germline, CDR1 SGDLS and CDR2 YYNGEE. The CDR3 DNA reads TGTGCCAGCAGCGTAGGGAACAGCCAATACTACGAGCAGTACTTC. It specifies CASSVGNSQYYEQYF.

V and J are TRBV6-2 or TRBV6-3 and TRBJ2-7; 8 bases align to TRBD1. Trimming removed 5 bases from V and 5 bases from J; junction bases left unmatched: 2. Germline V gene sequence: CDR1 MNHEY, CDR2 SVGEGT. The length of the CDR3 is 12 residues. CDR3 sequence reads: CASSQGANEQYV. In DNA form, the CDR3 reads TGTGCCAGCAGTCAGGGGGCAAACGAGCAGTACGTC.

Ten or more counts support this clonotype. The chain uses TRBV9 and TRBJ1-6, with D tentatively TRBD1 (5 bases). Germline V gives CDR1 SGDLS, CDR2 YYNGEE. V shed 0 bases and J shed 9 bases, with 7 bases lying between them. The CDR3 covers 13 residues. The CDR3 DNA sequence: TGTGCCAGCAGCGTAGCTCAGGGTTCACCCCTCCACTTT. Amino acids: CASSVAQGSPLHF.

This clonotype was observed a handful of times. The CDR3 here is CASSLTYNSPLHF. In DNA, the CDR3 is TGTGCCAGCAGCTTAACTTATAATTCACCCCTCCACTTT. J is TRBJ1-6 and V is TRBV7-3; D remains unclear. The CDR3 sequence is 13 residues long. Germline V gene data show CDR1 as SGHTA and CDR2 as FQGTGA. The V end lost 0 bases, the J end lost 4 bases, and 1 base lay between the germline ends.

The table lists this clonotype with many counts. The gene calls are TRBV7-2 and TRBJ2-1; 13 bases match TRBD2. Looked up from germline, CDR1 is SGHTA and CDR2 is FQGNSA. With 3 bases clipped from V and 9 bases from J, the junction kept 8 bases outside the gene matches. The CDR3 sequence is 16 residues long. Here the CDR3 reads CASSFTSGRAGGEQFF. CDR3 bases: TGTGCCAGCAGCTTTACTAGCGGGAGGGCGGGTGGTGAGCAGTTCTTC.

The gene calls are TRBV4-1 and TRBJ2-3; 12 nucleotides align to TRBD2. CDR1 is MGHRA, CDR2 YSYEKL, per germline. This CDR3 is built from 18 residues. V shed 4 bases and J 2 bases; nucleotides not matched to a gene: 10. The CDR3 region has the DNA TGCGCCAGCAGCCGAGGACTAGCGGGAAGGTCATACACAGATACGCAGTATTTT. This codes for CASSRGLAGRSYTDTQYF.